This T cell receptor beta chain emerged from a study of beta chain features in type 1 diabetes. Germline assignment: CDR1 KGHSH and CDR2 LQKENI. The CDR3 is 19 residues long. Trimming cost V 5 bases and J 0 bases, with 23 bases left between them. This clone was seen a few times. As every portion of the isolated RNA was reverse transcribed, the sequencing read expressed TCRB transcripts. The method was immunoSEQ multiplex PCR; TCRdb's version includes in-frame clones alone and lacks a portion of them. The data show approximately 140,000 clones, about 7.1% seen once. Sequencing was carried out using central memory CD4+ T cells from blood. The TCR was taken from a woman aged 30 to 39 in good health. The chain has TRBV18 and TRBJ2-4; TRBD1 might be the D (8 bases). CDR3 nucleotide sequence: TGTGCCAGCTCATCCAGCGGACAGGGAGGGTGGCTAGCCAAAAACATTCAGTACTTC. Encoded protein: CASSSSGQGGWLAKNIQYF.